This T cell receptor beta chain was obtained from a study of cytomegalovirus exposure and HLA in healthy donors. CDR3 length: 15 amino acids. With 3 bases removed from V and 1 base from J, the gap between germline ends came to 13 bases. From germline, CDR1 is SGHDT and CDR2 YYEEEE. Participants comprised healthy donors of bone marrow. Broader study findings: What was likely a sequencing artifact was a cluster of highly shared sequence variants.

The PCR ran on 60 Vbeta and 13 Jbeta primers. Using immunoSEQ multiplex PCR, the repertoire was profiled, and TCRdb retains in-frame clones only, with some absent. The table shows 95,000 to 120,000 clones, with 65% to 85% occurring only once. Points on this clone: The antigen remains unidentified.

The receptor was derived from a woman aged 18-29 years in good health and CMV-seronegative. This chain uses TRBV5-6 with TRBJ1-1, with D maybe TRBD1 (5 bases). Input material: PBMCs. Written as DNA, the CDR3 is TGTGCCAGCAGCTGGGCCGCTGACAGGAACACTGAAGCTTTCTTT. Translated, it gives CASSWAADRNTEAFF.